The table lists the clone carrying this T cell receptor beta chain with many counts. These data belong to a study of T-cell reconstitution after alpha-beta-depleted transplantation in children. V lost 4 bases and J 7 bases, leaving 11 bases between the germline ends. The CDR3 length is 12 residues. Per germline, CDR1 KGHSH and CDR2 LQKENI. Unique molecular identifiers were incorporated when the TCRbeta library was constructed. In TCRdb, the PCR reads were re-called with MiXCR into one record per CDR3 protein. The sample has fewer than 90,000 distinct CDR3 sequences, about 7% seen once; the top ten hold less than 3%.

The chain joins TRBV18 to TRBJ2-7; maybe TRBD2 (5 bases). Sample: PBMCs from the stem cell graft donor, taken from the stem cell graft. The clonotype was recovered from a human donor who donated a stem cell graft to a child with acute lymphoblastic leukemia. CDR3: CASSQGTGEQYF. Here the CDR3 DNA reads TGTGCCAGCTCACAGGGCACGGGAGAGCAGTACTTC.